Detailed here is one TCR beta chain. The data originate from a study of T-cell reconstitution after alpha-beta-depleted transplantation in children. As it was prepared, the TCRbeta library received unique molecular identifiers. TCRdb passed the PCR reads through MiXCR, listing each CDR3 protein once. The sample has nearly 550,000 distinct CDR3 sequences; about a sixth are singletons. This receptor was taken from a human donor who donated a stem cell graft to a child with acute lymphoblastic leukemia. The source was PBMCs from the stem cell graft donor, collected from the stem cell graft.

The DNA for the CDR3 is TGCGCCACCCGTTCGGCGGACATGAACACTGAAGCTTTCTTT. Protein: CATRSADMNTEAFF. The V gene is TRBV5-1, the J gene TRBJ1-1; weak D call: TRBD1 (5 bases). The CDR3 has 14 amino acids. The V end was cut by 9 bases, the J end by 0 bases, with 15 bases between. Per the germline V gene, CDR1 is SGHRS and CDR2 is YFSETQ. Drawing the rest from reference TRBV5-1 and TRBJ1-1, the complete variable domain is KAGVTQTPRYLIKTRGQQVTLSCSPISGHRSVSWYQQTPGQGLQFLFEYFSETQRNKGNFPGRFSGRQFSNSRSEMNVSTLELGDSALYLCATRSADMNTEAFFGQGTRLTVV.